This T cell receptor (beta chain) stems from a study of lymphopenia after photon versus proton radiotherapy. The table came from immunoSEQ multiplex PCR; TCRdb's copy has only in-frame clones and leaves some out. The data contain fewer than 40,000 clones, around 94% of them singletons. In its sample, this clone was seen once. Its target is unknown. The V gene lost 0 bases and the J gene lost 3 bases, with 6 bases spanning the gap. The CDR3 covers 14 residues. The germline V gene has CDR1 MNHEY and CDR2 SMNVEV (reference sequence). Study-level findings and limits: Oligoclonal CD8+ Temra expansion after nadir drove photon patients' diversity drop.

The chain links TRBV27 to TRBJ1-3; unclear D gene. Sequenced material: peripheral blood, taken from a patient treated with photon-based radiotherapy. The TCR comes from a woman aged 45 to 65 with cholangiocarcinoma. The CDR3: CASSLSGSGNTIYF. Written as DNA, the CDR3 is TGTGCCAGCAGTTTATCTGGGAGTGGAAACACCATATATTTT.